The following is a T cell receptor beta chain sequence with its context. The sample is drawn from a study of human T cells and chemical hapten exposure. Unique molecular identifiers were affixed to discrete cDNA molecules within the library. TCRdb re-called the RACE reads with MiXCR, one entry per CDR3 protein. The sample consists of more than 75,000 distinct CDR3 sequences, roughly 8.8% of them appearing once. This CDR3 contains 12 residues. Deletions cut 3 bases from V and 5 bases from J, with 7 bases between. Germline V CDR1 and CDR2: LGHNT, FRNRAP. Time point meaning: pre-sensitization, week 0. As to treatment: therapeutic diphenylcyclopropenone sensitization with weekly scalp DPC. Sample donors consisted of patients with alopecia, aged 18 to 70 years, who were suitable for DPC. Unfractionated whole blood was the source of the extracted total RNA.

The chain combines TRBV12-5 with TRBJ1-2; TRBD1 is a possible D gene (6 bases). The TCR comes from a woman aged 40 to 49 with alopecia areata. Some clones in this sample may be carry-over from other donors' samples. The sequenced sample was whole blood, obtained in connection with sensitization to the hapten diphenylcyclopropenone (DPC). This CDR3 is CASGLGGYGYTF. The CDR3 DNA reads as TGTGCTAGTGGTTTAGGGGGGTATGGCTACACCTTC.